A selection of T cell receptor beta chains follows, all from one sample in a study of shared clonotypes between healthy human individuals. Using immunoSEQ multiplex PCR, the repertoire was profiled, and TCRdb retains in-frame clones only, with some absent. This sample has some 2,000,000 clones; roughly 95% occur once, and the top ten carry about 0.13%. The sample comprised naive CD4+ T cells sorted from blood. These receptors all come from a man aged 18 to 29 in good health. CDR3s include the opening cysteine and the closing phenylalanine or tryptophan. Each record gives: clone size, J gene, V gene, D gene, CDR3 protein, CDR3 DNA. The D gene is left open where the match is weak. Not all rows give a size; the values are once, few, many and, for expanded clones, a class.

clone_size: -
j_call: TRBJ1-2
v_call: TRBV28
d_call: -
cdr3_aa: CASSLGTLGGYGYTF
cdr3_nt: TGTGCCAGCAGTTTGGGGACTCTGGGGGGCTATGGCTACACCTTC

clone_size: -
j_call: TRBJ2-3
v_call: TRBV5-1
d_call: -
cdr3_aa: CASSLALGNTDTQYF
cdr3_nt: TGCGCCAGCAGCTTGGCCTTGGGTAACACAGATACGCAGTATTTT

clone_size: -
j_call: TRBJ2-1
v_call: TRBV5-1
d_call: TRBD2
cdr3_aa: CASSWRGASGNNEQFF
cdr3_nt: TGCGCCAGCAGCTGGCGCGGGGCTAGCGGGAACAATGAGCAGTTCTTC

clone_size: -
j_call: TRBJ1-3
v_call: TRBV5-1
d_call: TRBD1
cdr3_aa: CASSLTGVSGNTIYF
cdr3_nt: TGCGCCAGCAGCTTGACAGGGGTATCAGGAAACACCATATATTTT

clone_size: -
j_call: TRBJ2-5
v_call: TRBV12-2
d_call: -
cdr3_aa: CASGGPSGHDGETQYF
cdr3_nt: TGTGCAAGTGGGGGACCCTCCGGACATGATGGGGAGACCCAGTACTTC

clone_size: -
j_call: TRBJ1-5
v_call: TRBV6-1
d_call: -
cdr3_aa: CATALGSHQPQHF
cdr3_nt: TGTGCCACCGCCCTAGGGAGCCACCAGCCCCAGCATTTT

clone_size: -
j_call: TRBJ2-2
v_call: TRBV19
d_call: TRBD1
cdr3_aa: CASSDRGHTGELFF
cdr3_nt: TGTGCCAGTAGCGACAGGGGGCACACCGGGGAGCTGTTTTTT

clone_size: -
j_call: TRBJ1-2
v_call: TRBV14
d_call: -
cdr3_aa: CASSQDWRLLGGYTF
cdr3_nt: TGTGCCAGCAGCCAAGATTGGAGGTTGTTGGGGGGCTACACCTTC

clone_size: -
j_call: TRBJ2-5
v_call: TRBV19
d_call: TRBD1
cdr3_aa: CATQDRGLDETQYF
cdr3_nt: TGTGCCACCCAGGACAGGGGGCTGGATGAGACCCAGTACTTC

clone_size: -
j_call: TRBJ2-7
v_call: TRBV9
d_call: TRBD2
cdr3_aa: CASSASLAGTTYEQYF
cdr3_nt: TGTGCCAGCAGCGCGTCCCTAGCCGGGACTACCTACGAGCAGTACTTC

clone_size: -
j_call: TRBJ1-1
v_call: TRBV29-1
d_call: -
cdr3_aa: CSVGGQGKRVNTEAFF
cdr3_nt: TGCAGCGTTGGGGGCCAGGGAAAGAGGGTGAACACTGAAGCTTTCTTT

clone_size: -
j_call: TRBJ2-7
v_call: TRBV9
d_call: -
cdr3_aa: CASSAGTHSYEQYF
cdr3_nt: TGTGCCAGCAGTGCCGGGACCCACTCCTACGAGCAGTACTTC

clone_size: -
j_call: TRBJ1-5
v_call: TRBV5-1
d_call: TRBD1
cdr3_aa: CASSRTGQGNQPQHF
cdr3_nt: TGCGCCAGCAGCCGAACGGGACAGGGGAATCAGCCCCAGCATTTT

clone_size: once
j_call: TRBJ2-7
v_call: TRBV5-1
d_call: TRBD2
cdr3_aa: CASSATSGVYEQYF
cdr3_nt: TGCGCCAGCAGCGCGACTAGCGGGGTCTACGAGCAGTACTTC

clone_size: -
j_call: TRBJ2-5
v_call: TRBV2
d_call: -
cdr3_aa: CASSVSVQGSGETQYF
cdr3_nt: TGTGCCAGCAGTGTTTCCGTGCAGGGGTCGGGAGAGACCCAGTACTTC

clone_size: -
j_call: TRBJ2-1
v_call: TRBV7-8
d_call: TRBD2
cdr3_aa: CASSFGLAGGGGQFF
cdr3_nt: TGTGCCAGCAGCTTCGGACTAGCGGGAGGCGGCGGGCAGTTCTTC

clone_size: -
j_call: TRBJ2-5
v_call: TRBV28
d_call: TRBD2
cdr3_aa: CASSLLAGGPETQYF
cdr3_nt: TGTGCCAGCAGCCTACTAGCGGGGGGGCCGGAGACCCAGTACTTC

clone_size: -
j_call: TRBJ1-4
v_call: TRBV28
d_call: -
cdr3_aa: CASSLVFGNEKLFF
cdr3_nt: TGTGCCAGCAGTTTGGTCTTTGGTAATGAAAAACTGTTTTTT

clone_size: -
j_call: TRBJ2-7
v_call: TRBV5-6
d_call: -
cdr3_aa: CASSLGIRDEQYF
cdr3_nt: TGTGCCAGCAGCTTGGGCATCCGGGACGAGCAGTACTTC

clone_size: -
j_call: TRBJ2-5
v_call: TRBV6-5
d_call: -
cdr3_aa: CASSYSKEVGGETQYF
cdr3_nt: TGTGCCAGCAGTTACTCGAAGGAAGTGGGTGGGGAGACCCAGTACTTC

clone_size: -
j_call: TRBJ1-2
v_call: TRBV11-2
d_call: -
cdr3_aa: CASSAPRAYGYTF
cdr3_nt: TGTGCCAGCAGCGCCCCGAGAGCCTATGGCTACACCTTC

clone_size: -
j_call: TRBJ1-5
v_call: TRBV29-1
d_call: TRBD1
cdr3_aa: CSVGDRGQNQPQHF
cdr3_nt: TGCAGCGTTGGGGACAGGGGGCAAAATCAGCCCCAGCATTTT

clone_size: -
j_call: TRBJ2-3
v_call: TRBV7-2
d_call: -
cdr3_aa: CASRYRVSTDTQYF
cdr3_nt: TGTGCCAGCAGATACAGGGTTAGCACAGATACGCAGTATTTT

clone_size: -
j_call: TRBJ1-2
v_call: TRBV4-1
d_call: -
cdr3_aa: CASSQVEGNVYGYTF
cdr3_nt: TGCGCCAGCAGCCAAGTAGAAGGGAATGTTTATGGCTACACCTTC

clone_size: -
j_call: TRBJ2-7
v_call: TRBV6-5
d_call: -
cdr3_aa: CASSYSQRSSYEQYF
cdr3_nt: TGTGCCAGCAGTTACTCCCAAAGAAGCTCCTACGAGCAGTACTTC

clone_size: -
j_call: TRBJ2-1
v_call: TRBV2
d_call: TRBD2
cdr3_aa: CASKGTSGYNEQFF
cdr3_nt: TGTGCCAGCAAAGGGACTAGCGGGTACAATGAGCAGTTCTTC

clone_size: -
j_call: TRBJ1-1
v_call: TRBV29-1
d_call: TRBD1
cdr3_aa: CSLSRGSGTEAFF
cdr3_nt: TGCAGCCTAAGCAGGGGGTCAGGCACTGAAGCTTTCTTT

clone_size: -
j_call: TRBJ1-3
v_call: TRBV18
d_call: TRBD1
cdr3_aa: CASSPITGVGNTIYF
cdr3_nt: TGTGCCAGCTCACCTATAACAGGGGTTGGAAACACCATATATTTT

clone_size: -
j_call: TRBJ1-6
v_call: TRBV28
d_call: -
cdr3_aa: CASSSPTGRDSPLHF
cdr3_nt: TGTGCCAGCAGTTCCCCCACCGGTCGTGATTCACCCCTCCACTTT

clone_size: -
j_call: TRBJ1-2
v_call: TRBV18
d_call: -
cdr3_aa: CASSGTGNYGYTF
cdr3_nt: TGTGCCAGCTCGGGGACGGGTAACTATGGCTACACCTTC

clone_size: once
j_call: TRBJ2-7
v_call: TRBV12-2
d_call: -
cdr3_aa: CASRLLHSPSGGSYEQYF
cdr3_nt: TGTGCAAGTCGCTTGCTACACTCGCCTAGCGGGGGGTCCTACGAGCAGTACTTC

clone_size: -
j_call: TRBJ2-4
v_call: TRBV19
d_call: -
cdr3_aa: CASTESGILAKNIQYF
cdr3_nt: TGTGCCAGTACCGAATCGGGGATACTAGCCAAAAACATTCAGTACTTC

clone_size: -
j_call: TRBJ2-2
v_call: TRBV6-4
d_call: TRBD2
cdr3_aa: CASSDLGAGGSTGELFF
cdr3_nt: TGTGCCAGCAGTGACCTCGGAGCGGGGGGTAGCACCGGGGAGCTGTTTTTT

clone_size: -
j_call: TRBJ2-7
v_call: TRBV7-8
d_call: -
cdr3_aa: CASSLGGWEQYF
cdr3_nt: TGTGCCAGCAGCTTAGGAGGGTGGGAGCAGTACTTC

clone_size: once
j_call: TRBJ2-2
v_call: TRBV11-2
d_call: TRBD2
cdr3_aa: CASSLGGLATGELFF
cdr3_nt: TGTGCCAGCAGCTTAGGGGGACTAGCGACCGGGGAGCTGTTTTTT

clone_size: -
j_call: TRBJ1-3
v_call: TRBV7-9
d_call: TRBD1
cdr3_aa: CASSSTGAGNTIYF
cdr3_nt: TGTGCCAGCAGCTCGACAGGGGCTGGAAACACCATATATTTT

clone_size: -
j_call: TRBJ1-1
v_call: TRBV5-1
d_call: TRBD1
cdr3_aa: CASSPTGGLDEAFF
cdr3_nt: TGCGCCAGCAGCCCTACAGGGGGATTAGATGAAGCTTTCTTT

clone_size: -
j_call: TRBJ2-7
v_call: TRBV6-5
d_call: -
cdr3_aa: CASSYTDGSYEQYF
cdr3_nt: TGTGCCAGCAGTTACACGGACGGCTCCTACGAGCAGTACTTC

clone_size: -
j_call: TRBJ1-2
v_call: TRBV6-5
d_call: TRBD1
cdr3_aa: CASTSSGTGGSGYTF
cdr3_nt: TGTGCCAGCACCTCCTCCGGGACAGGGGGGTCTGGCTACACCTTC

clone_size: -
j_call: TRBJ1-6
v_call: TRBV19
d_call: TRBD1
cdr3_aa: CASSSGQGNSPLHF
cdr3_nt: TGTGCCAGTAGTAGCGGACAGGGGAATTCACCCCTCCACTTT

clone_size: -
j_call: TRBJ2-7
v_call: TRBV6-5
d_call: TRBD1
cdr3_aa: CASWSGQGYEQYF
cdr3_nt: TGTGCCAGTTGGTCGGGACAGGGCTACGAGCAGTACTTC

clone_size: -
j_call: TRBJ2-5
v_call: TRBV7-3
d_call: -
cdr3_aa: CASSLTSLSETQYF
cdr3_nt: TGTGCCAGCAGCTTGACTAGTTTGTCGGAGACCCAGTACTTC

clone_size: few
j_call: TRBJ2-7
v_call: TRBV10-3
d_call: -
cdr3_aa: CAINPGTLTEQYF
cdr3_nt: TGTGCCATCAACCCCGGGACACTGACCGAGCAGTACTTC

clone_size: -
j_call: TRBJ1-2
v_call: TRBV27
d_call: TRBD1
cdr3_aa: CASSTSGTANYGYTF
cdr3_nt: TGTGCCAGCAGTACCTCCGGGACAGCTAACTATGGCTACACCTTC

clone_size: few
j_call: TRBJ1-2
v_call: TRBV4-3
d_call: TRBD1
cdr3_aa: CASSQVGQGLYGYTF
cdr3_nt: TGCGCCAGCAGCCAAGTGGGACAGGGTCTCTATGGCTACACCTTC

clone_size: -
j_call: TRBJ1-4
v_call: TRBV19
d_call: -
cdr3_aa: CASSLRGREKLFF
cdr3_nt: TGTGCCAGTAGTCTGCGGGGCCGTGAAAAACTGTTTTTT

clone_size: -
j_call: TRBJ2-7
v_call: TRBV2
d_call: -
cdr3_aa: CASSGVSVYEQYF
cdr3_nt: TGTGCCAGCAGTGGGGTTAGCGTTTACGAGCAGTACTTC

clone_size: -
j_call: TRBJ1-6
v_call: TRBV10-3
d_call: -
cdr3_aa: CAISEPRGGHISYNSPLHF
cdr3_nt: TGTGCCATCAGTGAGCCGAGGGGAGGACATATCTCCTATAATTCACCCCTCCACTTT

clone_size: -
j_call: TRBJ1-2
v_call: TRBV5-4
d_call: -
cdr3_aa: CASSLLGGGYTF
cdr3_nt: TGTGCCAGCAGCCTCTTGGGGGGTGGCTACACCTTC

clone_size: -
j_call: TRBJ2-1
v_call: TRBV5-1
d_call: TRBD1
cdr3_aa: CASSLEGQPYNEQFF
cdr3_nt: TGCGCCAGCAGCTTGGAGGGACAGCCCTACAATGAGCAGTTCTTC

clone_size: -
j_call: TRBJ1-4
v_call: TRBV18
d_call: -
cdr3_aa: CASSPNYSPTGTSNEKLFF
cdr3_nt: TGTGCCAGCTCACCAAATTACTCCCCGACAGGCACCAGTAATGAAAAACTGTTTTTT

clone_size: -
j_call: TRBJ1-1
v_call: TRBV7-9
d_call: TRBD1
cdr3_aa: CASSLPGTGTEAFF
cdr3_nt: TGTGCCAGCAGCTTACCAGGGACAGGCACTGAAGCTTTCTTT

clone_size: -
j_call: TRBJ1-1
v_call: TRBV2
d_call: -
cdr3_aa: CASSLDLHTEAFF
cdr3_nt: TGTGCCAGCAGTCTCGACCTTCACACTGAAGCTTTCTTT

clone_size: -
j_call: TRBJ2-7
v_call: TRBV7-2
d_call: -
cdr3_aa: CASSLALVRQEREQYF
cdr3_nt: TGTGCCAGCAGCTTAGCGTTAGTTCGGCAGGAGCGGGAGCAGTACTTC

clone_size: -
j_call: TRBJ2-1
v_call: TRBV30
d_call: TRBD2
cdr3_aa: CAWKVRTGTSGVVHSYNEQFF
cdr3_nt: TGTGCCTGGAAGGTCAGGACCGGGACTAGTGGTGTTGTGCACTCCTACAATGAGCAGTTCTTC

clone_size: -
j_call: TRBJ2-1
v_call: TRBV7-2
d_call: TRBD2
cdr3_aa: CASSLGLAGNNEQFF
cdr3_nt: TGTGCCAGCAGCTTAGGACTAGCGGGAAACAATGAGCAGTTCTTC

clone_size: -
j_call: TRBJ2-7
v_call: TRBV7-9
d_call: -
cdr3_aa: CASSPKTGGEQYF
cdr3_nt: TGTGCCAGCAGCCCAAAGACAGGCGGCGAGCAGTACTTC

clone_size: -
j_call: TRBJ2-2
v_call: TRBV10-3
d_call: TRBD2
cdr3_aa: CAISDGLGYTGELFF
cdr3_nt: TGTGCCATCAGTGACGGACTAGGGTACACCGGGGAGCTGTTTTTT

clone_size: -
j_call: TRBJ1-5
v_call: TRBV19
d_call: TRBD1
cdr3_aa: CASTRQGDQPQHF
cdr3_nt: TGTGCCAGTACCCGACAGGGGGATCAGCCCCAGCATTTT

clone_size: few
j_call: TRBJ1-4
v_call: TRBV19
d_call: -
cdr3_aa: CASSWNEKLFF
cdr3_nt: TGTGCCAGTTCTTGGAATGAAAAACTGTTTTTT